Below are 19 T cell receptor beta chains sequenced from a single sample in a study of T-cell reconstitution after alpha-beta-depleted transplantation in children. As it was prepared, the TCRbeta library received unique molecular identifiers. Each CDR3 protein gets one entry after TCRdb re-called the PCR reads with MiXCR. The sample lists about a million distinct CDR3 sequences; around 30% were seen once. The source was PBMCs, mostly from graft donor cells, collected 360 days after TCRalphabeta/CD19-depleted stem cell transplant. The receptors were sampled from a boy younger than two who had a stem cell transplant for SCID, so the T cells may come from the graft donor.

This clonotype was found a few times. The rearrangement uses TRBV7-2 and TRBJ2-1; D is perhaps TRBD2 (6 bases). V was clipped by 3 bases and J by 11 bases, with 17 bases between them. From germline, CDR1 is SGHTA and CDR2 FQGNSA. The CDR3 is made up of 14 amino acids. The CDR3 bases are TGTGCCAGCAGCTTGGGACTCACCCTTTCCAAGCAGTTCTTC. It translates to CASSLGLTLSKQFF. Supplemented by reference TRBV7-2 and TRBJ2-1, the full variable domain reads GAGVSQSPSNKVTEKGKDVELRCDPISGHTALYWYRQSLGQGLEFLIYFQGNSAPDKSGLPSDRFSAERTGGSVSTLTIQRTQQEDSAVYLCASSLGLTLSKQFFGPGTRLTVL.

The chain joins TRBV5-1 to TRBJ2-4; 7 nucleotides agree with TRBD1. The CDR3 consists of 16 residues. Trimming cost V 0 bases and J 3 bases; bases outside gene matches: 6. Germline CDR1 SGHRS, CDR2 YFSETQ. CDR3 amino acids: CASSLGQGWDKNIQYF. DNA for the CDR3: TGCGCCAGCAGCTTGGGACAGGGCTGGGACAAAAACATTCAGTACTTC.

The sample holds one count of this clonotype. The CDR3 DNA reads as TGCGCCAGCAGCTTGGTGCCCCTTCGAGGGAACACCGGGGAGCTGTTTTTT. It translates to CASSLVPLRGNTGELFF. The rearrangement links TRBV5-1 to TRBJ2-2; D is unclear. With 0 bases removed from V and 1 base from J, the gap between germline ends came to 13 bases. CDR3 length: 17 amino acids. Germline assignment: CDR1 SGHRS and CDR2 YFSETQ.

The chain is built from TRBV4-1 and TRBJ2-1, with 9 positions matching TRBD1. The CDR3 consists of 17 residues. V shed 2 bases, J shed 6 bases, and the junction held 11 bases outside the gene matches. Germline assignment: CDR1 MGHRA and CDR2 YSYEKL. CDR3: CASSQRIRQGGPNEQFF. The CDR3 nucleotides read TGCGCCAGCAGCCAACGGATTCGACAGGGGGGACCCAATGAGCAGTTCTTC.

The CDR3 spells CASSPGLRGTGYTF. For the CDR3, the DNA is TGTGCCAGCAGCCCCGGACTCAGAGGGACGGGCTACACCTTC. This rearrangement joins TRBV7-9 to TRBJ1-2; D is perhaps TRBD1 (5 bases). CDR3 length: 14 amino acids. Trimming stripped 5 bases from V and 8 bases from J, with 18 bases between. The V gene's germline CDR1 is SEHNR and CDR2 FQNEAQ (reference sequence). Together with reference TRBV7-9 and TRBJ1-2, the CDR3 gives the full variable domain: DTGVSQNPRHKITKRGQNVTFRCDPISEHNRLYWYRQTLGQGPEFLTYFQNEAQLEKSRLLSDRFSAERPKGSFSTLEIQRTEQGDSAMYLCASSPGLRGTGYTFGSGTRLTVV.

In this sample, this clonotype turned up once. It is likely a read error, because the conserved phenylalanine at the end of the CDR3 is missing. This rearrangement joins TRBV10-3 to TRBJ1-5; 7 bases align to TRBD1. The CDR3 length is 14 residues. Germline V gives CDR1 ENHRY, CDR2 SYGVKD. J was trimmed by 4 bases and V by 5 bases; bases with no gene match: 5. The CDR3 reads CAISPGTANQPQHS. The CDR3 region has the DNA TGTGCCATCAGTCCCGGGACAGCGAATCAGCCCCAGCATTCT.

V and J are TRBV28 and TRBJ2-7; D may be TRBD1 (6 bases). Germline V CDR1 and CDR2: MDHEN, SYDVKM. V dropped 10 bases and J dropped 2 bases, with 9 bases sitting between them. This CDR3 region has 11 residues. CDR3 residues: CATGQPYEQYF. DNA for the CDR3: TGTGCCACTGGACAGCCCTACGAGCAGTACTTC.

The rearrangement uses TRBV20-1 and TRBJ1-1; 8 nucleotides align to TRBD1. This CDR3 comprises 13 residues. The germline V gene has CDR1 DFQATT and CDR2 SNEGSKA (reference sequence). The CDR3 is CSPGQGLNTEAFF. The CDR3 bases are TGCAGCCCCGGACAGGGACTGAACACTGAAGCTTTCTTT.

This clonotype was observed at least ten times. The chain has TRBV12-3 or TRBV12-4 and TRBJ2-5; 7 bases are a match to TRBD1. The CDR3 totals 15 residues. With V trimmed by 1 base and J by 5 bases, 7 bases remained unmatched. The CDR3 loop reads CASSLGTGLRETQYF. The DNA of the CDR3 is TGTGCCAGCAGTTTAGGGACAGGCTTACGGGAGACCCAGTACTTC.

J is TRBJ2-5 and V is TRBV5-6; possibly TRBD1 for D (6 bases). In germline, CDR1 is SGHDT, CDR2 YYEEEE. The CDR3 is 14 residues long. Trimming left V 3 bases short and J 2 bases short, with 11 bases between. CDR3 bases: TGTGCCAGCAGCTCCCTGGGGGCGCAAGAGACCCAGTACTTC. Protein product: CASSSLGAQETQYF.

This clonotype appeared a few times. The chain employs TRBV20-1 and TRBJ1-1, with TRBD1 matching 7 bases. Germline V gene sequence: CDR1 DFQATT, CDR2 SNEGSKA (reference sequence). CDR3 length: 14 residues. As DNA, the CDR3 is TGCAGCGCATTTCCGGGACAGATAAACACTGAAGCTTTCTTT. Translated: CSAFPGQINTEAFF.

The table lists this clonotype with a count of one. The chain employs TRBV12-3 or TRBV12-4 and TRBJ2-7; a weak D match, TRBD1 (5 bases). V gave up 5 bases and J gave up 7 bases, with 12 bases separating them. The CDR3 runs 12 residues. In DNA form, the CDR3 reads TGTGCCAGCAGTGGAGACAGTCTAGAGCAGTACTTC. Translation: CASSGDSLEQYF.

This chain connects TRBV5-6 to TRBJ2-7; D may correspond to TRBD1 or TRBD2 (5 bases each). Looked up from germline, CDR1 is SGHDT and CDR2 is YYEEEE. This CDR3 contains 15 residues. The germline V and J ends were trimmed by 4 bases and 2 bases, with 16 bases remaining between them. CDR3 protein: CASSTQAGAAYEQYF. For the CDR3, the DNA is TGTGCCAGCAGCACACAGGCCGGGGCCGCCTACGAGCAGTACTTC.

This clonotype was seen a few times. This rearrangement joins TRBV7-3 to TRBJ2-7; D unresolved. There are 13 residues in the CDR3. Trimming took off 2 bases at V and 6 bases at J, with 11 bases between the two ends. Looked up from germline, CDR1 is SGHTA and CDR2 is FQGTGA. The CDR3 DNA follows: TGTGCCAGCAGCTTATATGCAGTCAGCGAGCAGTACTTC. It is translated as CASSLYAVSEQYF.

This rearrangement joins TRBV12-3 or TRBV12-4 to TRBJ1-2; D possibly corresponds to TRBD1 (6 bases). CDR3 length: 14 amino acids. With 5 bases removed from V and 7 bases from J, the gap between germline ends came to 17 bases. As DNA, the CDR3 is TGTGCCAGCAGTCACCTGGGACAAGGCGGTGGCTACACCTTC. Protein product: CASSHLGQGGGYTF.

The chain joins TRBV20-1 to TRBJ2-3; D is possibly TRBD2 (6 bases). Germline V lookup: CDR1 DFQATT, CDR2 SNEGSKA (reference sequence). The CDR3 has 14 amino acids. Deletions cut 0 bases from V and 1 base from J, with 8 bases between. The CDR3 spells CSARDGSGTDTQYF. CDR3 sequence (DNA): TGCAGTGCTAGAGACGGGAGCGGCACAGATACGCAGTATTTT.

This clonotype was detected only a few times. The chain uses TRBV10-3 and TRBJ2-5, with D perhaps matching TRBD1 (6 bases). The CDR3 runs to 12 residues. The germline CDR1 and CDR2 sequences are ENHRY and SYGVKD. Trimming removed 8 bases at V and 5 bases at J, with 12 bases between. The DNA for the CDR3 is TGTGCCATCCAGGGGTTGGACGAGACCCAGTACTTC. It codes for CAIQGLDETQYF.

This clonotype was seen a few times. The chain uses TRBV5-1 and TRBJ2-3; 10 bases fit TRBD2. The J segment lost 2 bases and the V segment lost 4 bases, leaving 7 bases of the junction unmatched. Germline lookup yields CDR1 SGHRS and CDR2 YFSETQ. This CDR3 spans 16 amino acids. The CDR3 here is CASSATGLADTDTQYF. Here the CDR3 DNA reads TGCGCCAGCAGCGCAACCGGACTAGCGGACACAGATACGCAGTATTTT.

This clonotype showed up many times. This rearrangement joins TRBV5-1 to TRBJ2-2; TRBD1 matches 7 bases. CDR1 SGHRS and CDR2 YFSETQ come from the germline V gene. V shed 0 bases and J 3 bases; nucleotides not matched to a gene: 2. This CDR3 spans 15 amino acids. CDR3 bases: TGCGCCAGCAGCTTGGGACAGGGAGACACCGGGGAGCTGTTTTTT. Translation: CASSLGQGDTGELFF.